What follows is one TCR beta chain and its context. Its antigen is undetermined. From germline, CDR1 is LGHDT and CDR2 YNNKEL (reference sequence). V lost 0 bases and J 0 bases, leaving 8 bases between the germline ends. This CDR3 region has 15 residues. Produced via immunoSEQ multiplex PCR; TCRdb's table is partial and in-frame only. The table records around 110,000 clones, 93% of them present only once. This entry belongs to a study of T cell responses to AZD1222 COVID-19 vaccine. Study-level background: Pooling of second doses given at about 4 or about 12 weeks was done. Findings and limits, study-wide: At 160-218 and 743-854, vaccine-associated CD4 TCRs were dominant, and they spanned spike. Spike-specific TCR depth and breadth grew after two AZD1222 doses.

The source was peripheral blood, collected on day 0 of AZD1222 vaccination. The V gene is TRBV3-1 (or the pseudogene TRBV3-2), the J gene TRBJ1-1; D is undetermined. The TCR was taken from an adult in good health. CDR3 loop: CASSQDGSLNTEAFF. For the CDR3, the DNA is TGTGCCAGCAGCCAAGACGGCAGCCTGAACACTGAAGCTTTCTTT.